This TCR beta chain was sequenced during a study of cytomegalovirus exposure and HLA in healthy donors (dated by TCRdb to between 2016 and 2019). Background on the whole study: According to an earlier analysis of around 600 of the donors, about 170 million T cells yielded roughly 110 million unique TCR beta sequences and 276 Gb of sequence data. Approximately 310 gigabases of sequencing data and around 85 million unique TCR sequences made up an early release that covered under 750 HLA-typed donors. Of the approximately 400 genotyped donors, 81% fell in the genetic ancestry cluster associated with self-reported Caucasian donors. The aim of the study was to test whether cataloging public T cell receptors could identify signatures of past pathogen exposure. The T cell repertoires of 666 subjects were profiled by immunosequencing and related to cytomegalovirus serostatus. Along with the roughly 610-subject first cohort, a separate validation cohort of over a hundred different subjects was used. To predict cytomegalovirus infection status, the study combined high-throughput TCR immunosequencing, statistical association of individual TCRs with disease status, and machine learning. To study patterns of TCR occurrence, a later analysis re-analyzed previously published TCR beta repertoires from hundreds of donors and added high-resolution HLA genotyping. The later analysis used no new phenotypic data to find candidate immune exposures, relying instead on TCR beta sequences and their occurrence across donors. An earlier analysis of some 500 of the donors applied high-throughput TCR beta sequencing to assess whether each TCR beta V gene segment acted as functional or pseudogenic. Donor age, sex, ethnicity and CMV serostatus were collected together with the repertoire data. Genome-wide SNP genotypes for about 60% of the 666 donors were used in a later genetic analysis, which treated that subset as a discovery cohort. All discovery cohort repertoires had been generated using a single sequencing platform. Both class I and class II loci were covered by HLA typing, at four-digit resolution. Typing coverage varied by locus: roughly 629-630 donors for A, B, C, DRB1 and DQB1; roughly 520 for DQA1; more than 600 for DPA1; about 450 for DPB1. Several DR-DQ haplotypes were treated as single units for association and clustering because of strong linkage in the cohort. Among 398 genotyped donors of the cohort, an average of 235,054 unique TCR beta nucleotide sequences were sequenced per donor, roughly 20% of them non-productive.

Based on the germline V gene, the CDR1 and CDR2 sequences are SGDLS and YYNGEE. From the cysteine through the phenylalanine, the CDR3 covers 16 amino acids. Of all the DNA, just the CDR3 is kept, 48 bases in frame from base 1. For this chain, trimming is 4 bases at the V end and 0 bases at the J end, and the number of junction bases without a gene match is 10. About this clone itself: Its antigen target is currently unknown. Base qualities are not provided; no much larger clone lies one nucleotide away.

What the work shows at the level of the full study, not this receptor alone: Some IMGT-functional V segments, including TRBV6-2 and TRBV6-3, could not be distinguished by the 87-base-pair reads and were therefore excluded. The study listed 150 to 200 TCR beta chains as associated with cytomegalovirus. Immune exposure information for the cohort was limited to CMV serostatus. In a later analysis, TCR association rates were found to vary across HLA loci, with the most associated TCRs seen for DRB1 alleles and the fewest for HLA-C alleles. The sequencing pipeline was judged likely to have produced a cluster of highly shared sequence variants as a technical artifact. Linkage disequilibrium might explain the correlated functional status among segregating V segments, but an unknown experimental factor could not be excluded. The authors suggested that the approach could potentially be generalized to other disease states and immunological phenotypes. According to a later analysis, most CMV-associated TCR beta chains appeared to be HLA-restricted, and the HLA associations seemed to be driven largely by CMV exposure. A few of the identified cytomegalovirus-associated TCR beta chains were confirmed in vitro to be specific for cytomegalovirus antigens. According to a later analysis, parvovirus B19, influenza, CMV and Epstein-Barr virus appeared linked to several top co-occurrence clusters. When HLA alleles, especially DR and DQ, strongly co-occurred, attributing TCR associations to individual alleles was difficult. Most TCR sequences were seen in very few donors, while some public TCRs were found in many individuals. Because counts were too low, about 15 rarely observed V segments, including chromosome 9 orphons, were left out of the earlier analysis of a few hundred of the donors. Cytomegalovirus status was reported to be diagnosed by the classifier with high specificity and sensitivity in both the original and validation cohorts. In a later genetic analysis, a missense DCLRE1C variant was associated with V-gene and J-gene trimming of TCR beta chains, and the association was replicated in an independent cohort. Broadly in line with IMGT annotations, most TCR beta V segments showed up in productive rearrangements about 87% or about 30% of the time in an earlier analysis of some 590 of the donors. In a later analysis, HLA-associated TCR beta chains were found to be more clonally expanded and to have lower generation probabilities than equally common non-associated chains. The presence/absence analyses assumed that sequencing depth was roughly uniform across donors, and that assumption may not be true. HLA typing was unavailable for some donors at each locus, so association tests used only the typed subset. A later genetic analysis reported fewer N-insertions in productive TCRs among donors in an Asian-associated ancestry cluster than the roughly 650-donor mean. A further reported finding was that TCR beta sequences accurately predicted the HLA-A and HLA-B alleles for most subjects in the first cohort. At a false discovery rate of 0.05, a later analysis linked 15,000 to 20,000 TCR beta sequences to specific HLA alleles. Only TCR beta chains were sequenced in this cohort, and the absence of alpha or paired-chain data limited detectable features.

The cohort comprised approximately 700 healthy bone marrow donors. At the time of sampling, all cohort members were nominally healthy, though unrecorded immune exposures were likely present. The donor tested CMV seropositive and was one of the 289 seropositive cohort members. Each donor provided a peripheral blood sample, and peripheral blood mononuclear cells were used for TCR beta sequencing. Genomic DNA was extracted from the blood cell samples with the Qiagen DNeasy Blood Extraction Kit. The method was the immunoSEQ multiplex PCR assay. For the multiplex PCR, a mixture combining 60 forward primers for TCR Vbeta segments and 13 reverse primers for TCR Jbeta segments was used. A multiplex PCR assay on genomic DNA amplified the CDR3 region of rearranged TCR beta genes. The Illumina HiSeq System was used to sequence the amplified TCR beta libraries as 87-base-pair reads. Under the source paper's analysis protocol: In a later analysis, approximately 74 million unique TCR beta chains were counted across the 650 to 750 repertoires, and roughly 11 million of these chains were shared by at least two donors. Raw reads were error-corrected and collapsed into unique sequences with a nearest-neighbor algorithm that merged closely related sequences to remove PCR and sequencing errors. Alignment of CDR3 sequences to IMGT reference sequences was used to assign V, D and J gene segments. For a sequence to be retained, a match of at least six nucleotides was required to both a V gene segment and a J gene segment. Rearrangements were classified as productive when the CDR3 lacked stop codons and remained in frame with V and J, and all other rearrangements were classified as non-productive. CDR3 was defined by IMGT convention, running from the second conserved V-encoded cysteine to the conserved J-encoded phenylalanine. Sequences without an unambiguous match to a single V gene segment were excluded from the earlier analysis of almost 600 of the donors. An earlier analysis of several hundred of the donors called V segments functional above 56.7% productive rearrangements and segregating when the between-donor standard deviation exceeded 5%. To diagnose cytomegalovirus status from the catalog of TCR beta chain sequences, a statistical classification framework was built. In a later analysis, TCR nucleotide sequences were compared against IMGT/GENE-DB human TR gene sequences so that V and J genes could be assigned. The TCRdist pipeline was used in a later analysis to assign CDR3 sequences and most-parsimonious VDJ recombination scenarios. A later analysis defined each TCR beta chain by its CDR3 amino acid sequence plus V-gene family, and excluded reads lacking a unique V-gene family. In a later analysis, approximately 590 highly shared, low-generation-probability nucleotide sequences were removed to address suspected cross-contamination and a sequencing artifact. In a later analysis, a clonal expansion index for each public chain was calculated from normalized within-repertoire ranks of inferred template counts. Generation probabilities in a later analysis came from a VDJ recombination model fitted to out-of-frame rearrangements, and those results were checked against IGoR. Hypergeometric tests were used in a later analysis to score TCR-TCR, TCR-HLA and TCR-CMV co-occurrence, with a repertoire-size bias correction applied to the TCR pairs. False discovery rates were estimated in a later analysis by permuting HLA or CMV assignments 20 times. A later analysis grouped co-occurring TCRs with DBSCAN, adding TCRdist sequence similarity when clustering within HLA-allele-positive subsets. Repertoires with fewer than 30,000 or more than 120,000 public chains, plus five repertoires with anomalous nucleotide sharing, were excluded from co-occurrence clustering. What TCRdb holds here is the immuneACCESS table cut down to in-frame rearrangements. Part of the clones is not present; checked against another copy, under half of the missing clones reflect an unresolved V gene, and the others are unexplained. V and J calls and clone size come straight from that table; D and trimming were deduced from the DNA. This sample gives 150,000 to 200,000 clones in total; 60% to 80% of them show up just once. The ten largest clonotypes hold less than 9.5% of the sample.

This clonotype was sampled from a woman in her thirties or forties in good health and CMV-seropositive. The sequenced sample was PBMCs. The chain uses TRBV9 and TRBJ2-7; 7 bases in between match TRBD2. The CDR3 is CASSYTTSASSYEQYF. In nucleotides, the sequence is TGTGCCAGCAGCTACACCACTAGCGCAAGCTCCTACGAGCAGTACTTC.